The entry below gives a single T cell receptor beta chain sequence along with its context. The data are from a study of T-cell reconstitution after alpha-beta-depleted transplantation in children. V gave up 0 bases and J gave up 6 bases, with 8 bases separating them. Germline V gene sequence: CDR1 WNHNN, CDR2 SYGVQD (reference sequence). The CDR3 contains 13 residues. Preparation of the TCRbeta library used unique molecular identifiers. TCRdb independently ran MiXCR on the PCR reads; one entry per CDR3 protein. The repertoire has hundreds of thousands of distinct CDR3 sequences, around 15% of them found once; the top ten carry around 28%.

This sequence was found in a boy under three years old who had a stem cell transplant for Wiskott-Aldrich syndrome, so the T cells may come from the graft donor. V usage is TRBV10-1 and J usage is TRBJ2-5; D may match TRBD1 or TRBD2 (5 bases each). Sequenced here: PBMCs, mostly from graft donor cells, sampled 360 days after TCRalphabeta/CD19-depleted stem cell transplant. The CDR3 spells CASSESRGQTQYF. As DNA, the CDR3 is TGCGCCAGCAGTGAGTCGAGGGGTCAGACCCAGTACTTC.